Following are 20 T cell receptor beta chains from one sample sequenced in a study of blood T cell repertoires in COVID-19. Sequencing used immunoSEQ multiplex PCR; TCRdb keeps in-frame clones, though not all of them. There are around 89,000 clones in the sample; 89% occur only once, and about 9.1% lies in the top ten. The material sequenced was peripheral blood. These receptors all come from a man aged 50 or older with acute or convalescent COVID-19.

This sequence joins TRBV4-2 and TRBJ2-1; TRBD1 matches 7 bases. This CDR3 spans 14 amino acids. V lost 4 bases, J lost 5 bases, and 5 bases stayed unmatched. The germline V gene encodes CDR1 LGHNA and CDR2 YNFKEQ. The CDR3: CASSRRGTDNEQFF. The DNA of the CDR3 is TGTGCCAGCAGCCGGCGAGGGACAGACAATGAGCAGTTCTTC.

The chain recombines TRBV3-1 (or the pseudogene TRBV3-2) with TRBJ2-5, with D possibly being TRBD1 (5 bases). CDR1 is LGHDT and CDR2 is YNNKEL in the germline V gene (reference sequence). V was pared by 1 base and J by 9 bases, with 18 bases between. This CDR3 region has 15 residues. CDR3 in amino acids: CASSQGLQGLRAQYF. The DNA for the CDR3 is TGTGCCAGCAGCCAAGGGCTCCAGGGTTTGAGAGCCCAGTACTTC.

The chain recombines TRBV6-5 with TRBJ1-1; 7 bases agree with TRBD1. The CDR3 length is 15 residues. CDR1 and CDR2 (germline): MNHEY, SVGAGI. V lost 8 bases and J lost 0; bases outside the gene matches: 9. The CDR3 sequence: CASGAGTAMNTEAFF. In DNA, the CDR3 is TGTGCCAGCGGGGCCGGGACAGCCATGAACACTGAAGCTTTCTTT.

The gene calls are TRBV3-1 (or the pseudogene TRBV3-2) and TRBJ1-3; perhaps TRBD1 as D (6 bases). The V end lost 0 bases, the J end lost 0 bases, and 15 bases lay between the germline ends. The CDR3 length is 18 residues. CDR1 is LGHDT and CDR2 is YNNKEL in the germline V gene (reference sequence). CDR3 in amino acids: CASSQEAGGFISGNTIYF. The CDR3 nucleotides are TGTGCCAGCAGCCAAGAGGCGGGGGGCTTCATCTCTGGAAACACCATATATTTT.

This chain uses TRBV18 with TRBJ2-5; 9 bases fit TRBD1. Trimming cost V 4 bases and J 5 bases; bases outside gene matches: 5. CDR3 length: 14 amino acids. Germline V gene data show CDR1 as KGHSH and CDR2 as LQKENI. Written as DNA, the CDR3 is TGTGCCAGCTCACTACAGGGGGCGCGGGAGACCCAGTACTTC. This encodes CASSLQGARETQYF. Supplemented by reference TRBV18 and TRBJ2-5, the full variable domain reads NAGVMQNPRHLVRRRGQEARLRCSPMKGHSHVYWYRQLPEEGLKFMVYLQKENIIDESGMPKERFSAEFPKEGPSILRIQQVVRGDSAAYFCASSLQGARETQYFGPGTRLLVL.

This clone has only a few counts. This chain connects TRBV7-9 to TRBJ1-3; unclear D gene. V was clipped by 2 bases and J by 0 bases, with 11 bases between them. Per germline, CDR1 SEHNR and CDR2 FQNEAQ (reference sequence). The CDR3 is 16 residues long. The CDR3 sequence: CASSLLAGFSGNTIYF. In DNA, the CDR3 is TGTGCCAGCAGCTTATTAGCGGGGTTCTCTGGAAACACCATATATTTT.

This clone was found once. The V and J genes are TRBV5-1 and TRBJ2-1; 8 bases align to TRBD2. J gave up 0 bases and V 1 base, and 9 bases lay outside the gene matches. The germline gives CDR1 SGHRS, CDR2 YFSETQ. The CDR3 extends over 18 amino acids. CDR3 sequence reads: CASSLSRAGARSYNEQFF. The DNA of the CDR3 is TGCGCCAGCAGCTTGTCAAGAGCGGGGGCCCGCTCCTACAATGAGCAGTTCTTC.

The V gene is TRBV5-1, the J gene TRBJ2-1, with 11 bases identical to TRBD1. Germline V CDR1 and CDR2: SGHRS, YFSETQ. V gave up 3 bases and J gave up 6 bases; unmatched junction bases: 5. The CDR3 length is 15 residues. In DNA form, the CDR3 reads TGCGCCAGCAGCTCCGGGACAGGGGGTTTCAATGAGCAGTTCTTC. Protein product: CASSSGTGGFNEQFF.

This sequence joins TRBV4-2 and TRBJ1-5, with D possibly matching TRBD1 (6 bases). Germline values: CDR1 LGHNA, CDR2 YNFKEQ. Trimming took 1 base from V and 3 from J, leaving 7 bases between them. This CDR3 comprises 14 residues. The CDR3 reads CASSQGQVNQPQHF. In nucleotides, the CDR3 is TGTGCCAGCAGCCAAGGACAGGTCAATCAGCCCCAGCATTTT.

The rearrangement uses TRBV9 and TRBJ2-2, with D tentatively TRBD2 (5 bases). The length of the CDR3 is 14 residues. Trimming took off 0 bases at V and 9 bases at J, with 12 bases between the two ends. Per germline, CDR1 SGDLS and CDR2 YYNGEE. Here the CDR3 reads CASSVEGRDRELFF. The CDR3 nucleotides are TGTGCCAGCAGCGTAGAAGGGAGAGACCGGGAGCTGTTTTTT.

The gene calls are TRBV6-1 and TRBJ1-1; TRBD1 is a possible D gene (5 bases). Deletions cut 2 bases from V and 8 bases from J, with 12 bases between. Germline CDR1 is MNHNS and CDR2 is SASEGT. CDR3 length: 13 residues. The CDR3 protein is CASSERGIIEAFF. DNA for the CDR3: TGTGCCAGCAGTGAACGGGGGATTATAGAAGCTTTCTTT.

The V and J genes are TRBV30 and TRBJ1-5; no definite D call. The germline V gene encodes CDR1 GTSNPN and CDR2 SVGIG (reference sequence). V lost 2 bases, J lost 5 bases, and 13 bases lay in between. CDR3 length equals 14 residues. CDR3 amino acids: CAWSPAQLDQPQHF. In DNA form, the CDR3 reads TGTGCCTGGAGTCCCGCACAATTGGATCAGCCCCAGCATTTT.

The genes are TRBV9 and TRBJ2-7; D not certain. In germline, CDR1 is SGDLS, CDR2 YYNGEE. This CDR3 has 12 amino acids. V was pared by 3 bases and J by 5 bases, with 9 bases between. The CDR3 region has the DNA TGTGCCAGCAGCGGCCGGCAGGACGAGCAGTACTTC. It yields the protein CASSGRQDEQYF. Filled out from reference TRBV9 and TRBJ2-7, the complete variable domain reads DSGVTQTPKHLITATGQRVTLRCSPRSGDLSVYWYQQSLDQGLQFLIQYYNGEERAKGNILERFSAQQFPDLHSELNLSSLELGDSALYFCASSGRQDEQYFGPGTRLTVT.

The J gene is TRBJ2-5, the V gene TRBV9, with D possibly matching TRBD2 (6 bases). This CDR3 region has 16 residues. The germline V and J ends were trimmed by 0 bases and 0 bases, with 12 bases remaining between them. CDR1 is SGDLS, CDR2 YYNGEE, per germline. CDR3 region: CASSVVTSINQETQYF. CDR3 coding DNA: TGTGCCAGCAGCGTAGTAACTAGCATCAACCAAGAGACCCAGTACTTC.

V is TRBV4-2 and J is TRBJ1-2; 7 bases are shared with TRBD1. The V gene end was trimmed by 2 bases and the J gene end by 4 bases; junction bases not matched to a gene: 10. Germline CDR1 reads LGHNA; CDR2 reads YNFKEQ. The CDR3 spans 16 residues. DNA for the CDR3: TGTGCCAGCAGCCAAAACACAGGGGAATTCAGCTATGGCTACACCTTC. Protein: CASSQNTGEFSYGYTF.

The chain recombines TRBV28 with TRBJ1-1, with 7 bases aligning to TRBD1. The CDR3 contains 14 residues. The trim removed 7 bases at V and 5 bases at J, leaving 10 bases unmatched. Looked up from germline, CDR1 is MDHEN and CDR2 is SYDVKM. The DNA of the CDR3 is TGTGCCAGCAAGGTCAGGGGGGCTAGTACTGAAGCTTTCTTT. Its translation is CASKVRGASTEAFF.

This chain links TRBV5-1 with TRBJ1-5; 7 nucleotides line up with TRBD1. This CDR3 comprises 14 residues. The V segment lost 4 bases and the J segment 3 bases; nucleotides outside the gene matches: 4. Germline CDR1 and CDR2: SGHRS and YFSETQ. For the CDR3, the DNA is TGCGCCAGCAGCCCGGACAGGCCCAATCAGCCCCAGCATTTT. Protein: CASSPDRPNQPQHF.

This clone appeared a single time. This chain connects TRBV5-1 to TRBJ2-3; TRBD2 is a possible D gene (6 bases). The CDR3 is 16 residues long. V was cut by 0 bases and J by 1 base, with 12 bases left in between. Germline V gives CDR1 SGHRS, CDR2 YFSETQ. In nucleotides, the CDR3 is TGCGCCAGCAGCTTGGCCACGGGGGTGGGCACAGATACGCAGTATTTT. It codes for CASSLATGVGTDTQYF. Full variable domain (missing parts from reference TRBV5-1 and TRBJ2-3): KAGVTQTPRYLIKTRGQQVTLSCSPISGHRSVSWYQQTPGQGLQFLFEYFSETQRNKGNFPGRFSGRQFSNSRSEMNVSTLELGDSALYLCASSLATGVGTDTQYFGPGTRLTVL.

The gene calls are TRBV6-5 and TRBJ2-4; 10 bases map to TRBD1. The ends lost 0 bases at V and 12 bases at J; junction bases unmatched: 8. CDR1 and CDR2 (germline): MNHEY, SVGAGI. The CDR3 is made up of 15 amino acids. The CDR3 DNA reads as TGTGCCAGCAGTTACTCGGTCGGACAGGGGGTCACTCAGTACTTC. This gives the protein CASSYSVGQGVTQYF.

This clone was observed a few times. V and J are TRBV19 and TRBJ1-2; possibly TRBD1 for D (5 bases). V lost 11 bases and J 4 bases, leaving 11 bases between the germline ends. Per the germline V gene, CDR1 is LNHDA and CDR2 is SQIVND (reference sequence). CDR3 length equals 11 residues. CDR3 nucleotide sequence: TGTGCCCAGGGAAGGGGCTATGGCTACACCTTC. It is translated as CAQGRGYGYTF.